The sequence of this T cell receptor beta chain was determined in a study of CD8 T cells in Susac syndrome. This CDR3 is 21 amino acids long. The V and J ends lost 1 base and 0 bases respectively, with 26 bases between them. RNA in amounts of 0.5 to 1 ug was reverse transcribed with random hexamers. An immunoSEQ multiplex PCR amplified TCR beta CDR3 over 54 Vbeta and 13 Jbeta. One entry per CDR3 protein results from TCRdb running MiXCR on the immunoSEQ multiplex PCR reads. The data show around 130,000 distinct CDR3 sequences, with roughly 80% seen just once and roughly 0.5% held by the top ten. The sequenced sample consisted of CD8+ T cells from PBMCs. The TCR originated in a human donor with multiple sclerosis. The chain recombines TRBV5-3 with TRBJ2-1; a possible D gene is TRBD2 (7 bases). TRBV5-3 falls under the ORF class, with uncertain function. CDR3 coding DNA: TGTGCCAGAAGCTTGTTTTCGCGGGGGCCCTTGCCTCTAAGCTCCTACAATGAGCAGTTCTTC. It yields the protein CARSLFSRGPLPLSSYNEQFF.